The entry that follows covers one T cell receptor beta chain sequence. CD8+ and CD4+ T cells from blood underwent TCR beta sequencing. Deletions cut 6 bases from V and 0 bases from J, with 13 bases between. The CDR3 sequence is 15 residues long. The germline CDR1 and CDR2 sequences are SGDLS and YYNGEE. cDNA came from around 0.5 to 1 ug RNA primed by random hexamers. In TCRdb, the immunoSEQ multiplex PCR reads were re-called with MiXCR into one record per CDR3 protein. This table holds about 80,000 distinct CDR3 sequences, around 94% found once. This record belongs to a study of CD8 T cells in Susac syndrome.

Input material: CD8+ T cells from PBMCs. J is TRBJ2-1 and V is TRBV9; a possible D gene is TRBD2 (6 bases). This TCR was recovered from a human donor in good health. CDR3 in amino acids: CASTQSGGSYNEQFF. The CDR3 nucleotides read TGTGCCAGCACCCAATCCGGGGGCTCCTACAATGAGCAGTTCTTC.